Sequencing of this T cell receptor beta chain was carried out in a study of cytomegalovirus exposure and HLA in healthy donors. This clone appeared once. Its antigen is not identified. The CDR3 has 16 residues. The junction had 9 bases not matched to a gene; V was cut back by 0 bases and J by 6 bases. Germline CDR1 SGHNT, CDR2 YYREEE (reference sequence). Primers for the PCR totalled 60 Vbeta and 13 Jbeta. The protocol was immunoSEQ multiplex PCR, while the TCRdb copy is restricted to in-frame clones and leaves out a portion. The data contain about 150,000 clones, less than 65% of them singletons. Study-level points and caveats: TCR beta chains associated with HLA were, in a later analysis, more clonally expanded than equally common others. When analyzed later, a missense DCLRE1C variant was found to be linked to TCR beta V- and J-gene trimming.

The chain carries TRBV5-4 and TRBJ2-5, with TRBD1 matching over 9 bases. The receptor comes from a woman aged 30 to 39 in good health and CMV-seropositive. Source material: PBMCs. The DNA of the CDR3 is TGTGCCAGCAGCTTGGTTGGCTGGACAGGGGCCCAGACCCAGTACTTC. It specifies CASSLVGWTGAQTQYF. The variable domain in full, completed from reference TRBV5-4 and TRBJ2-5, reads ETGVTQSPTHLIKTRGQQVTLRCSSQSGHNTVSWYQQALGQGPQFIFQYYREEENGRGNFPPRFSGLQFPNYSSELNVNALELDDSALYLCASSLVGWTGAQTQYFGPGTRLLVL.